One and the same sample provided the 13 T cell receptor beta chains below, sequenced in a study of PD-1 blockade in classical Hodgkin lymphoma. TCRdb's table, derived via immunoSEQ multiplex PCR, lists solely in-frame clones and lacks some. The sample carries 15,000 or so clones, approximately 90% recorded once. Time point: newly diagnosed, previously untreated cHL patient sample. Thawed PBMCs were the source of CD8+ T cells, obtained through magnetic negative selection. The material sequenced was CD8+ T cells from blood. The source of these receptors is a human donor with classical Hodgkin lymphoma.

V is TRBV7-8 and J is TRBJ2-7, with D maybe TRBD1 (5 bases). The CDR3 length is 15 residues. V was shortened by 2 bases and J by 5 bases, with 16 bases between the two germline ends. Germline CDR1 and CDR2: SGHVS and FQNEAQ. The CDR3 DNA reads TGTGCCAGCAGCTTAACCCCCAGGGTCGTCCACGAGCAGTACTTC. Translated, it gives CASSLTPRVVHEQYF.

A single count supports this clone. CDR3 protein: CASGRTGGTYEQYF. As DNA, the CDR3 is TGTGCCAGCGGCAGGACAGGGGGGACCTACGAGCAGTACTTC. V is TRBV28 and J is TRBJ2-7; 10 bases are shared with TRBD1. The trim removed 8 bases at V and 2 bases at J, leaving 6 bases unmatched. Germline CDR1 MDHEN, CDR2 SYDVKM. The CDR3 is 14 amino acids.

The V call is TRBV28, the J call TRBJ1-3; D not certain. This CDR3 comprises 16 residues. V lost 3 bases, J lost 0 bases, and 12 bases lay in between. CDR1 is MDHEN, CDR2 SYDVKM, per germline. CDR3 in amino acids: CASSLLSGSSGNTIYF. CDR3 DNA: TGTGCCAGCAGTTTGCTCAGTGGAAGCTCTGGAAACACCATATATTTT.

The CDR3 loop is CSVADRNDNQPQHF. CDR3 coding DNA: TGCAGCGTCGCGGACAGGAATGACAATCAGCCCCAGCATTTT. The gene calls are TRBV29-1 and TRBJ1-5; 7 bases are shared with TRBD1. This CDR3 has 14 residues. The germline gives CDR1 SQVTM, CDR2 ANQGSEA. With 6 bases clipped from V and 3 bases from J, the junction kept 8 bases outside the gene matches.

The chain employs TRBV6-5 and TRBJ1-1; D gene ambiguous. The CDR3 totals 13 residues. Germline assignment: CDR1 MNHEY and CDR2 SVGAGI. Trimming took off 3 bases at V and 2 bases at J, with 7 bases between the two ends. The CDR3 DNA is TGTGCCAGCAGTTATAGTATCAACACTGAAGCTTTCTTT. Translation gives CASSYSINTEAFF.

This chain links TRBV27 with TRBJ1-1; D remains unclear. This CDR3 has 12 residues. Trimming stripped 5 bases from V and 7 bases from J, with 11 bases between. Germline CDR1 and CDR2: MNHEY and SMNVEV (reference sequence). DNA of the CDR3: TGTGCCAGCAGTATGCCCTGGGGTGAAGCTTTCTTT. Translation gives CASSMPWGEAFF.

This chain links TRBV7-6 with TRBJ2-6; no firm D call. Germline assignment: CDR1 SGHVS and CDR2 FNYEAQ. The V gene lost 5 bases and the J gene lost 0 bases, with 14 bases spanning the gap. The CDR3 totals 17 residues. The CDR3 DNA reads TGTGCCAGCAGCCTCTCGGCCGCGAGCTCTGGGGCCAACGTCCTGACTTTC. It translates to CASSLSAASSGANVLTF.

The chain's CDR3 is CASSDKDRTSTDTQYF. CDR3 in DNA: TGTGCCAGCAGCGATAAAGACCGGACTAGCACAGATACGCAGTATTTT. This chain joins TRBV7-2 and TRBJ2-3; D perhaps matches TRBD2 (5 bases). Trimming pared 5 bases from V and 0 bases from J, leaving 15 bases between. This CDR3 spans 16 amino acids. Per the germline V gene, CDR1 is SGHTA and CDR2 is FQGNSA.

DNA for the CDR3: TGCGCCAGCAGGACCCTAGGTCCGGGGTGGACTGAAGCTTTCTTT. Translating it yields CASRTLGPGWTEAFF. V gene TRBV10-2 combines with J gene TRBJ1-1; no reliable D call. Trimming removed 6 bases from V and 5 bases from J, with 19 bases in between. The CDR3 length is 15 residues. CDR1 is WSHSY and CDR2 is SAAADI in the germline V gene.

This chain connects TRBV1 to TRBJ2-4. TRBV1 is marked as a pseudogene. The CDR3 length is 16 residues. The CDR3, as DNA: TGCACCAGCAGCCAAGATGATCGGGCAGGACCAAACATTCAGTACTTC. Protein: CTSSQDDRAGPNIQYF.

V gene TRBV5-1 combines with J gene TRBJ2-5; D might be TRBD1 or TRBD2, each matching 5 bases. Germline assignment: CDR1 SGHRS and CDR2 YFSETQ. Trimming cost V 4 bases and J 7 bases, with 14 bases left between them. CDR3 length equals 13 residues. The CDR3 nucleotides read TGCGCCAGCAGCCCGGACCGTGGGGGGACCCAGTACTTC. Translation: CASSPDRGGTQYF.

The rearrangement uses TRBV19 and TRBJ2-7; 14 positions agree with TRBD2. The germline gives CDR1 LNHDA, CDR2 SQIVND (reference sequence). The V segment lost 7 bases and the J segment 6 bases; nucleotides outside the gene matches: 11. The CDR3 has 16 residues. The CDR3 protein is CASTPTGLAGVTEQYF. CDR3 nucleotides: TGTGCCAGTACTCCGACGGGACTAGCGGGAGTTACCGAGCAGTACTTC. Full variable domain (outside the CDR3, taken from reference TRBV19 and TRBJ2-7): DGGITQSPKYLFRKEGQNVTLSCEQNLNHDAMYWYRQDPGQGLRLIYYSQIVNDFQKGDIAEGYSVSREKKESFPLTVTSAQKNPTAFYLCASTPTGLAGVTEQYFGPGTRLTVT.

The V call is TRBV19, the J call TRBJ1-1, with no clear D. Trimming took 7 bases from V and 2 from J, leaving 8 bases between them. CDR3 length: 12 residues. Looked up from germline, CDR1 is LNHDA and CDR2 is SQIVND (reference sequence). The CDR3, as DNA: TGTGCCAGTAACTCTGCTAACACTGAAGCTTTCTTT. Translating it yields CASNSANTEAFF.